The clone carrying this T cell receptor beta chain was counted a single time. This sample was taken from a study of blood T cell repertoires in COVID-19. Symptom resolution, clearance, or two negative PCRs marked the recovered donors of Cohort 3. Clones were read by immunoSEQ multiplex PCR, and TCRdb kept only the in-frame ones, dropping some. Among about 380,000 clones listed, approximately 90% were seen once. Germline values: CDR1 SGHKS, CDR2 YYEKEE (reference sequence). The CDR3 sequence is 16 residues long. V trimming: 0 bases; J trimming: 6 bases; junction bases outside the gene matches: 5. V is TRBV5-5 and J is TRBJ2-2; 10 bases are shared with TRBD1. Sample: PBMCs or T cells enriched from blood (not recorded which). The clonotype originates from a woman aged 18 to 35 who had recovered from COVID-19. This CDR3 reads CASSLVGQGIPGELFF. The CDR3 nucleotides are TGTGCCAGCAGCTTGGTGGGACAGGGGATTCCCGGGGAGCTGTTTTTT.